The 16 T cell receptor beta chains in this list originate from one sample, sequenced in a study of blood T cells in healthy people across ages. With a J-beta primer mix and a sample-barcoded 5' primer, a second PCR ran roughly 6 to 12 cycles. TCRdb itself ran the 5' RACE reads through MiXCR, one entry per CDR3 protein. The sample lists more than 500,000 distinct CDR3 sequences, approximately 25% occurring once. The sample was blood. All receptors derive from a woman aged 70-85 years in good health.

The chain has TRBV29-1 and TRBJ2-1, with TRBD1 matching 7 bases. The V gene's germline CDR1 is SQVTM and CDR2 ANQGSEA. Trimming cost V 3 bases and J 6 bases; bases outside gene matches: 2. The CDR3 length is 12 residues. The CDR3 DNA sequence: TGCAGCGTTGAGACAGGGCCCAATGAGCAGTTCTTC. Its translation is CSVETGPNEQFF.

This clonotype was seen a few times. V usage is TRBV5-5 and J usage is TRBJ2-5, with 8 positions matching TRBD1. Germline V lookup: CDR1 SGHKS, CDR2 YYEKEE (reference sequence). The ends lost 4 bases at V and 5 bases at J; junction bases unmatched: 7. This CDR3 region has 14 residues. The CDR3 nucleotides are TGTGCCAGCAGCAAGGGACAGGTCCCCGAGACCCAGTACTTC. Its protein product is CASSKGQVPETQYF.

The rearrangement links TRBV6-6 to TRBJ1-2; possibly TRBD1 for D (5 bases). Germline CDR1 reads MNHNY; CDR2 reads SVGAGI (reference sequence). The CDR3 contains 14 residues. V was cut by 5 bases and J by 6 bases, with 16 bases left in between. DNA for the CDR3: TGTGCCAGCAGTCACAGGAACGAGGACGATGGCTACACCTTC. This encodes CASSHRNEDDGYTF.

The CDR3 loop is CASSQVVNRRSGANVLTF. For the CDR3, the DNA is TGTGCCAGCAGCCAAGTCGTAAACAGGAGGTCTGGGGCCAACGTCCTGACTTTC. The genes are TRBV3-1 and TRBJ2-6; either TRBD1 or TRBD2 may fit D (5 bases each). V shed 1 base and J shed 1 base, with 14 bases lying between them. CDR1 is LGHDT, CDR2 YNNKEL, per germline (reference sequence). The CDR3 is made up of 18 amino acids.

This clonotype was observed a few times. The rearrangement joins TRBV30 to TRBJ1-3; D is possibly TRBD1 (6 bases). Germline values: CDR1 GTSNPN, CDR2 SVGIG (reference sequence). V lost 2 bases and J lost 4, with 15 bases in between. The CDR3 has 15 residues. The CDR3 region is CAWSTRGSGGNTIYF. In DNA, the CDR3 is TGTGCCTGGAGTACCAGGGGCTCGGGAGGAAACACCATATATTTT.

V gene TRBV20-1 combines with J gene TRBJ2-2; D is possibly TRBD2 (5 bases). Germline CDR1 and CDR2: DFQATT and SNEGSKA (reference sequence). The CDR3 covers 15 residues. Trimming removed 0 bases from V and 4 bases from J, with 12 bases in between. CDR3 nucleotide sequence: TGCAGTGCTAGAGATCCCACCGAGGGCACCGGGGAGCTGTTTTTT. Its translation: CSARDPTEGTGELFF.

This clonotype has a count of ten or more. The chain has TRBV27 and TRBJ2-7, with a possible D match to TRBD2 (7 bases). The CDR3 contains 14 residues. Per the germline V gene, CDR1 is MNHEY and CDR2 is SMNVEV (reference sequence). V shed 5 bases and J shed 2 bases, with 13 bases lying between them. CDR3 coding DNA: TGTGCCAGCAGTCCTAGGGGGGGGGCCTACGAGCAGTACTTC. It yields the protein CASSPRGGAYEQYF.

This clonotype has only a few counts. The CDR3 reads CSARDGPLYEQYF. As DNA, the CDR3 is TGCAGTGCTAGAGACGGACCATTGTACGAGCAGTACTTC. The chain joins TRBV20-1 to TRBJ2-7; D gene uncertain. CDR3 length equals 13 residues. The ends were cut back, 0 bases at V and 4 bases at J, with 10 bases in the middle. In germline, CDR1 is DFQATT, CDR2 SNEGSKA (reference sequence).

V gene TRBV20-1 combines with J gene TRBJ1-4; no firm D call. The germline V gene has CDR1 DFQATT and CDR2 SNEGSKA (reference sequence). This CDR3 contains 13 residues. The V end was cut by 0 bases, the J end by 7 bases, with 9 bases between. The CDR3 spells CSARDIMGEKLFF. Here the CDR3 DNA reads TGCAGTGCTAGAGATATCATGGGTGAAAAACTGTTTTTT.

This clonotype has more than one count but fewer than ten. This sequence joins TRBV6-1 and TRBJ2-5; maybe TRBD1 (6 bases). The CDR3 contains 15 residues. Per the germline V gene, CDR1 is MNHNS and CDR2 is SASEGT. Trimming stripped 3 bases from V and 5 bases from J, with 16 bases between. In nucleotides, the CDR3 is TGTGCCAGCAGTGACCAGCAACTTCAGGGGGAGACCCAGTACTTC. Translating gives CASSDQQLQGETQYF.

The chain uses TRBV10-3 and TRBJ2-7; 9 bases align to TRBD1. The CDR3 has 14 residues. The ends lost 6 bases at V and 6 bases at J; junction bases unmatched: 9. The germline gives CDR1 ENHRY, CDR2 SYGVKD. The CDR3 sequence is CAISVGTGLGEQYF. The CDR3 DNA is TGTGCCATCAGCGTGGGGACAGGGTTAGGCGAGCAGTACTTC.

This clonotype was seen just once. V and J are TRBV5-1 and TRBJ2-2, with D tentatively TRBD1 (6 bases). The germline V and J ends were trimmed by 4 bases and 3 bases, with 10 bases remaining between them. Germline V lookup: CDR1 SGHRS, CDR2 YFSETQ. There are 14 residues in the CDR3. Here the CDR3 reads CASSRDTDTGELFF. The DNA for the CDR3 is TGCGCCAGCAGCCGGGACACAGACACCGGGGAGCTGTTTTTT.

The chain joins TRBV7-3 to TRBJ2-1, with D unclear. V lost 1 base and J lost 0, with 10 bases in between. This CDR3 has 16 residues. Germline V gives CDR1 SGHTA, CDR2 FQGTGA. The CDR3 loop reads CASSLSAMSSYNEQFF. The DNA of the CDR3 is TGTGCCAGCAGCTTAAGCGCAATGAGCTCCTACAATGAGCAGTTCTTC.

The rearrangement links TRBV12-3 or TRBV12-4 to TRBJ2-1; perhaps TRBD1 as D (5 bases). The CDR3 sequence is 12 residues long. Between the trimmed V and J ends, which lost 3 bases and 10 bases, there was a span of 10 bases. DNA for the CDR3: TGTGCCAGCAGTTTCCCCTGGGGCGAGCAGTTCTTC. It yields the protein CASSFPWGEQFF.

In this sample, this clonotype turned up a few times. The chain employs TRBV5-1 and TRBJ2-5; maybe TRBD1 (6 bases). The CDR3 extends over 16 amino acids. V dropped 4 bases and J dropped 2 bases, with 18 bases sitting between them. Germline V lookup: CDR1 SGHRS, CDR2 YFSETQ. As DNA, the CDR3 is TGCGCCAGCAGCCCTGGGGCGTTACAGGGTCAAGAGACCCAGTACTTC. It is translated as CASSPGALQGQETQYF.

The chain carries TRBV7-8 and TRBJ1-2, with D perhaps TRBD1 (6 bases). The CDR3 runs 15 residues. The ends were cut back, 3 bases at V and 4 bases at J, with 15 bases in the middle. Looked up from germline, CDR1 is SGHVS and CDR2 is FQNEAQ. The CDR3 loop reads CASSFGEGGLYGYTF. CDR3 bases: TGTGCCAGCAGCTTCGGGGAGGGGGGCCTCTATGGCTACACCTTC. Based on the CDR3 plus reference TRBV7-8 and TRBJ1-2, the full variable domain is GAGVSQSPRYKVAKRGQDVALRCDPISGHVSLFWYQQALGQGPEFLTYFQNEAQLDKSGLPSDRFFAERPEGSVSTLKIQRTQQEDSAVYLCASSFGEGGLYGYTFGSGTRLTVV.